Listed below are T cell receptor beta chains from one sample, sequenced in a study of T cell repertoires in cytomegalovirus infection. These TCRs are of unknown antigen specificity. Each CDR3 protein is one row after TCRdb ran MiXCR on the reads. The sample consists of about 220,000 distinct CDR3 sequences, roughly two fifths of them appearing once. The sequencing used CD8+ T cells from cultured PBMCs, collected from culture after CMV antigen stimulation. All receptors come from a human donor in good health (CMV status not recorded). Some clones in this sample may be carry-over from other donors' samples. The CDR3 runs from the conserved cysteine through the conserved F or W. D genes are given only for firm matches. Expanded clones are given a class, and other clones once, few, many or no size at all.

size	D	V	J	CDR3	DNA
once	-	TRBV11-2	TRBJ2-3	CASSLTGELTDTQYF	TGTGCCAGCAGCTTGACGGGGGAGCTCACAGATACGCAGTATTTT
-	-	TRBV7-9	TRBJ2-7	CASSPGVRLGGQGLEQYF	TGTGCCAGCAGCCCGGGGGTTCGTTTAGGGGGACAAGGCCTCGAGCAGTACTTC
-	TRBD2	TRBV7-3	TRBJ2-1	CASSVASGSGYNEQFF	TGTGCCAGCAGCGTCGCTAGCGGGAGTGGTTACAATGAGCAGTTCTTC
-	TRBD1	TRBV7-8	TRBJ1-1	CASSSSWGQGYTEAFF	TGTGCCAGCAGCTCGTCGTGGGGACAGGGGTACACTGAAGCTTTCTTT
-	-	TRBV6-1	TRBJ1-5	CASSMGHNNQPQHF	TGTGCAAGCAGCATGGGACATAATAATCAGCCCCAGCATTTT
many	-	TRBV11-2	TRBJ1-6	CASSPPPYNSPLHF	TGTGCCAGCAGCCCCCCTCCTTATAATTCACCCCTCCACTTT
-	-	TRBV27	TRBJ2-2	CASSLSGTALFGELFF	TGTGCCAGCAGTTTATCTGGGACTGCTCTCTTCGGGGAGCTGTTTTTT
few	TRBD1	TRBV5-6	TRBJ2-1	CASSYGTGAINEQFF	TGTGCCAGCAGCTACGGGACAGGGGCTATCAATGAGCAGTTCTTC
-	TRBD2	TRBV6-5	TRBJ2-2	CATMFWTSRSVEDTGELFF	TGTGCCACCATGTTCTGGACTAGCAGGAGTGTAGAGGACACCGGGGAGCTGTTTTTT
few	-	TRBV11-2	TRBJ2-7	CASSFDGTYEQYF	TGTGCCAGCAGCTTCGACGGAACCTACGAGCAGTACTTC
-	-	TRBV11-3	TRBJ2-1	CASSAGQYGYNEQFF	TGTGCCAGCAGCGCGGGACAGTATGGATACAATGAGCAGTTCTTC
-	-	TRBV5-1	TRBJ2-1	CASKRVHNYNEQFF	TGCGCCAGCAAACGTGTACATAACTACAATGAGCAGTTCTTC
-	TRBD1	TRBV12-5	TRBJ2-1	CASGLQGAYNEQFF	TGTGCTAGTGGTTTACAGGGGGCGTACAATGAGCAGTTCTTC
-	-	TRBV6-5	TRBJ1-5	CASSYSGRGGDQPQHF	TGTGCCAGCAGTTACTCAGGACGGGGAGGTGATCAGCCCCAGCATTTT
-	-	TRBV27	TRBJ1-1	CASSSVASAEAFF	TGTGCCAGCAGTTCGGTTGCGAGCGCTGAAGCTTTCTTT
-	-	TRBV27	TRBJ2-1	CASSLGNSQFF	TGTGCCAGCAGTTTGGGTAATTCACAGTTCTTC
-	TRBD2	TRBV28	TRBJ2-3	CASSHDGGGPVGIVDTQYF	TGTGCCAGCTCTCATGATGGGGGAGGGCCTGTGGGGATAGTAGATACGCAGTATTTT
-	-	TRBV12-3/TRBV12-4	TRBJ1-2	CASSILPGPEGYTF	TGTGCCAGCAGTATACTACCGGGCCCCGAGGGCTACACCTTC
once	TRBD2	TRBV10-3	TRBJ2-1	CATRGSGRLTGNEQFF	TGTGCCACACGGGGGAGCGGGAGGCTGACCGGCAATGAGCAGTTCTTC
-	TRBD1	TRBV3-1	TRBJ2-7	CASSQVRDRVLYVQYF	TGTGCCAGCAGCCAAGTTCGGGACAGGGTTCTCTACGTGCAGTACTTC
-	-	TRBV7-9	TRBJ2-7	CASSRMDRGQYF	TGTGCCAGCAGCCGGATGGATCGGGGACAGTACTTC
few	TRBD1	TRBV6-1	TRBJ1-1	CASSEGDRGAWEAFF	TGTGCCAGCAGTGAGGGGGACAGGGGAGCGTGGGAAGCTTTCTTT
few	-	TRBV4-1	TRBJ2-7	CASSQAEQASYEQYF	TGCGCCAGCAGCCAAGCCGAACAAGCCTCCTACGAGCAGTACTTC
many	TRBD2	TRBV7-8	TRBJ2-1	CASSARLAGGEHEQFF	TGTGCCAGCAGCGCCCGACTAGCGGGGGGGGAACATGAGCAGTTCTTC
-	-	TRBV7-3	TRBJ1-1	CASSSSRGVNTEAFF	TGTGCCAGCAGCTCCTCGCGCGGGGTGAACACTGAAGCTTTCTTT
-	-	TRBV29-1	TRBJ1-1	CSVRRQNTEAFF	TGCAGCGTTCGCCGCCAGAACACTGAAGCTTTCTTT
-	TRBD2	TRBV6-6	TRBJ2-3	CASRLSSSGGGTDTQYF	TGTGCCAGCAGGCTATCCTCTAGCGGGGGGGGCACAGATACGCAGTATTTT
few	TRBD1	TRBV6-2/TRBV6-3	TRBJ1-2	CASSPPDRAGGYTF	TGTGCCAGCAGTCCCCCGGACAGGGCGGGGGGCTACACCTTC
-	-	TRBV27	TRBJ1-1	CASSPRDRLSTEAFF	TGTGCCAGCAGTCCTAGGGACCGGTTAAGCACTGAAGCTTTCTTT
-	-	TRBV11-2	TRBJ2-7	CASSSDGLGEQYF	TGTGCCAGCAGCTCAGACGGGCTCGGGGAGCAGTACTTC
-	-	TRBV19	TRBJ1-2	CAISPADSPNYGYTF	TGTGCCATCAGTCCAGCGGACAGTCCTAACTATGGCTACACCTTC
-	-	TRBV28	TRBJ2-7	CASHKFKGSRSYEQYF	TGTGCCAGCCATAAATTCAAGGGGAGTCGCTCCTACGAGCAGTACTTC
-	-	TRBV6-5	TRBJ2-7	CASASGEVGDEQYF	TGTGCCAGCGCTAGTGGCGAGGTAGGGGACGAGCAGTACTTC
-	-	TRBV3-1	TRBJ2-3	CASSQAPKTDTQYF	TGTGCCAGCAGCCAAGCCCCCAAGACAGATACGCAGTATTTT
-	TRBD1	TRBV4-1	TRBJ2-1	CASSQDVGTGGFDEQFF	TGCGCCAGCAGCCAAGATGTAGGTACAGGGGGTTTCGATGAGCAGTTCTTC
-	TRBD1	TRBV20-1	TRBJ1-1	CSARERGQYLNTEAFF	TGCAGTGCTAGAGAACGGGGACAGTATTTGAACACTGAAGCTTTCTTT
-	-	TRBV7-6	TRBJ2-1	CASSSDLPGQFF	TGTGCCAGCAGCTCGGACCTGCCCGGGCAGTTCTTC
-	-	TRBV12-3/TRBV12-4	TRBJ1-1	CASRGGSYTEAFF	TGTGCCAGCAGGGGGGGGTCATACACTGAAGCTTTCTTT
many	-	TRBV7-2	TRBJ1-1	CASSLDWRGTNTEAFF	TGTGCCAGCAGCTTAGACTGGAGGGGTACGAACACTGAAGCTTTCTTT
-	TRBD2	TRBV5-4	TRBJ2-1	CASSLASGGGDEQFF	TGTGCCAGCAGCTTGGCCAGCGGGGGGGGCGATGAGCAGTTCTTC
-	-	TRBV7-6	TRBJ2-1	CASSLAPFNEQFF	TGTGCCAGCAGCTTAGCGCCCTTCAATGAGCAGTTCTTC
-	-	TRBV2	TRBJ2-7	CASKGRVDEQYF	TGTGCCAGCAAGGGCAGGGTCGACGAGCAGTACTTC
-	TRBD1	TRBV18	TRBJ2-3	CASSRDRSLRNTDTQYF	TGTGCCAGCTCCCGGGACAGATCGTTACGTAACACAGATACGCAGTATTTT
once	-	TRBV28	TRBJ1-4	CASSLWADCCEKLFF	TGTGCCAGCAGTTTATGGGCTGACTGCTGTGAAAAACTGTTTTTT
few	-	TRBV4-2	TRBJ2-6	CASSPSIISNVLTF	TGTGCCAGCAGCCCTTCGATCATTAGCAACGTCCTGACTTTC
-	TRBD1	TRBV12-3/TRBV12-4	TRBJ2-2	CASNPTGPNTGELFF	TGTGCCAGCAACCCGACAGGGCCCAACACCGGGGAGCTGTTTTTT
few	TRBD1	TRBV7-8	TRBJ1-2	CATNPGTGVGYTF	TGTGCCACAAACCCCGGGACAGGGGTCGGCTACACCTTC
-	-	TRBV6-6	TRBJ1-3	CASSYNEVGNTIYF	TGTGCCAGCAGTTACAATGAGGTTGGAAACACCATATATTTT
-	-	TRBV12-3/TRBV12-4	TRBJ1-2	CASRHPTDYGYTF	TGTGCCAGCAGACACCCAACGGACTATGGCTACACCTTC
-	-	TRBV7-9	TRBJ1-2	CASSPGRTLDLGYTF	TGTGCCAGCAGCCCAGGACGTACCCTCGATCTTGGCTACACCTTC
-	TRBD1	TRBV6-2/TRBV6-3	TRBJ2-1	CAGSPATGAYNEQFF	TGTGCCGGAAGCCCCGCGACAGGGGCCTACAATGAGCAGTTCTTC